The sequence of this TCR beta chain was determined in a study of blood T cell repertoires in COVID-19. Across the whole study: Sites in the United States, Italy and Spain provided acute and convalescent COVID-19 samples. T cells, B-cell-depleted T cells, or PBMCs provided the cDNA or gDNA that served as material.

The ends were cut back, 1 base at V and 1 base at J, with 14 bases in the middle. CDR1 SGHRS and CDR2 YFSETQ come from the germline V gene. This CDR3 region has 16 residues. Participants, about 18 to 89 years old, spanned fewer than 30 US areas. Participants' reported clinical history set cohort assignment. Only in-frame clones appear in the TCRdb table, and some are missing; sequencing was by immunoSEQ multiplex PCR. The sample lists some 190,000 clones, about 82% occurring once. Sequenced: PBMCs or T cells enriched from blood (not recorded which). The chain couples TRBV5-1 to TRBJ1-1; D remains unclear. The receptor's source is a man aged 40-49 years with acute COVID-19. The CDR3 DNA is TGCGCCAGCAGCTTGAAATCGGCAGGCAGGAACACTGAAGCTTTCTTT. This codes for CASSLKSAGRNTEAFF.